The rows below give T cell receptor beta chains drawn from one sample of a study of blood T cell repertoires in COVID-19. Only in-frame clones appear in the TCRdb table, and some are missing; sequencing was by immunoSEQ multiplex PCR. The repertoire has under 300,000 clones, roughly nine tenths of them found once; the top ten carry around 7.8%. The sample was peripheral blood. These receptors all stem from a man aged 55 to 70 who had recovered from COVID-19. Both conserved end residues are part of each CDR3. A D gene is named only where the DNA matches it firmly. Some rows have no size entry. The others give once, few or many, or a class for an expanded clone.

J gene: TRBJ2-3
clone size: NA
V gene: TRBV7-9
D gene: TRBD2
CDR3 protein: CASSSSGGTDTQYF
CDR3 DNA: TGTGCCAGCAGCTCAAGCGGGGGCACAGATACGCAGTATTTT

J gene: TRBJ1-2
clone size: NA
V gene: TRBV18
D gene: NA
CDR3 protein: CASSLDQGIYGYTF
CDR3 DNA: TGTGCCAGCTCACTCGACCAGGGGATCTATGGCTACACCTTC

J gene: TRBJ1-5
clone size: NA
V gene: TRBV30
D gene: TRBD1
CDR3 protein: CAWSIGQGANQPQHF
CDR3 DNA: TGTGCCTGGAGTATTGGACAGGGCGCCAATCAGCCCCAGCATTTT

J gene: TRBJ1-1
clone size: once
V gene: TRBV5-8
D gene: TRBD1
CDR3 protein: CASRGQGVNTEAFF
CDR3 DNA: TGTGCCAGCAGAGGACAGGGGGTGAACACTGAAGCTTTCTTT

J gene: TRBJ2-1
clone size: NA
V gene: TRBV18
D gene: TRBD1
CDR3 protein: CASSADRVNYNEQFF
CDR3 DNA: TGTGCCAGCTCGGCCGACAGGGTGAATTACAATGAGCAGTTCTTC

J gene: TRBJ1-1
clone size: NA
V gene: TRBV13
D gene: NA
CDR3 protein: CASSPGVNTEAFF
CDR3 DNA: TGTGCCAGCAGCCCCGGAGTGAACACTGAAGCTTTCTTT

J gene: TRBJ1-2
clone size: NA
V gene: TRBV13
D gene: TRBD1
CDR3 protein: CASSPTRGRGLNYGYTF
CDR3 DNA: TGTGCCAGCAGCCCCACCAGGGGGCGAGGGTTAAACTATGGCTACACCTTC

J gene: TRBJ2-1
clone size: NA
V gene: TRBV5-4
D gene: TRBD1
CDR3 protein: CASSSVNRGQLFF
CDR3 DNA: TGTGCCAGCAGCTCGGTTAACAGGGGGCAGCTGTTCTTC

J gene: TRBJ2-3
clone size: NA
V gene: TRBV30
D gene: NA
CDR3 protein: CAGSVGGTDTQYF
CDR3 DNA: TGTGCCGGCTCCGTAGGGGGTACAGATACGCAGTATTTT

J gene: TRBJ2-3
clone size: NA
V gene: TRBV11-2
D gene: TRBD1
CDR3 protein: CASIPTTGADTQYF
CDR3 DNA: TGTGCCAGCATCCCAACAACAGGGGCAGATACGCAGTATTTT

J gene: TRBJ1-5
clone size: NA
V gene: TRBV2
D gene: NA
CDR3 protein: CASSSGSSNQPQHF
CDR3 DNA: TGTGCCAGCTCGTCGGGGTCAAGCAATCAGCCCCAGCATTTT

J gene: TRBJ1-6
clone size: NA
V gene: TRBV19
D gene: NA
CDR3 protein: CASMRTDYNSPLHF
CDR3 DNA: TGTGCCAGTATGAGGACAGACTATAATTCACCCCTCCACTTT

J gene: TRBJ2-3
clone size: NA
V gene: TRBV6-6
D gene: NA
CDR3 protein: CASSSQGGVTDTQYF
CDR3 DNA: TGTGCCAGCAGTTCCCAAGGAGGTGTCACAGATACGCAGTATTTT

J gene: TRBJ2-3
clone size: many
V gene: TRBV24-1
D gene: TRBD1
CDR3 protein: CATSDFDRDTDTQYF
CDR3 DNA: TGTGCCACCAGTGATTTCGACAGGGACACAGATACGCAGTATTTT

J gene: TRBJ2-5
clone size: NA
V gene: TRBV11-2
D gene: TRBD2
CDR3 protein: CASSFLWGGQETQYF
CDR3 DNA: TGTGCCAGCAGCTTTCTCTGGGGGGGCCAAGAGACCCAGTACTTC